This section outlines one TCR beta chain sequence together with its context. Its cognate antigen is unknown. PCR primers comprised 60 Vbeta and 13 Jbeta primers. TCRdb's table, derived via immunoSEQ multiplex PCR, lists solely in-frame clones and lacks some. The table lists some 110,000 clones, about 79% of them singletons, with 5.8% in the top ten. The data stem from a study of cytomegalovirus exposure and HLA in healthy donors. Findings and caveats of the study: It was approximately 170 TCR beta chains that were listed as cytomegalovirus-associated. A missense DCLRE1C variant was associated with V- and J-gene trimming of TCR beta chains in a later analysis, and an independent cohort replicated the association.

Looked up from germline, CDR1 is LNHDA and CDR2 is SQIVND (reference sequence). Unmatched junction bases numbered 10, after V lost 4 bases and J lost 4 bases. This CDR3 is 17 amino acids long. The chain has TRBV19 and TRBJ1-5, with TRBD1 matching over 10 bases. The clonotype comes from a man aged 60-69 years in good health and CMV-seropositive. Material for sequencing was PBMCs. The CDR3: CASSKKTGGMGNQPQHF. The CDR3 DNA sequence: TGTGCCAGTAGTAAGAAGACAGGGGGCATGGGGAATCAGCCCCAGCATTTT.